This T cell receptor (beta chain) was recovered during a study of T cells in localized non-small cell lung cancer. Repertoires were generated with immunoSEQ multiplex PCR, while TCRdb's copy carries only in-frame clones and drops some. The sample holds roughly 20,000 clones, over 80% seen once. Study outcomes and limitations: Longer survival (overall) was linked to higher T cell density in blood. A single tumor region was sequenced, leaving heterogeneity possible. Paired adjacent lung recovered a median roughly 56 of the top 100 tumor clones. Uninvolved adjacent lung showed the highest T cell clonality, exceeding tumor.

The germline V and J ends were trimmed by 1 base and 5 bases, with 13 bases remaining between them. The length of the CDR3 is 14 residues. Germline loops: CDR1 SGHRS, CDR2 YFSETQ. Turning to this clone: Its cognate antigen is unknown.

The source of this sequence is a woman aged 40-69 years with stage I lung adenocarcinoma. V is TRBV5-1 and J is TRBJ2-7, with D perhaps TRBD1 or TRBD2 (7 bases each). The sample was peripheral blood, taken before any cancer treatment. The CDR3 sequence: CASSLTGEGHEQYF. For the CDR3, the DNA is TGCGCCAGCAGCTTGACAGGGGAGGGCCACGAGCAGTACTTC.